The table lists the clone carrying this T cell receptor beta chain with many counts. Its antigen is as yet unknown. The CDR3 consists of 14 residues. Looked up from germline, CDR1 is SGHNT and CDR2 is YENEEA. Trimming took 4 bases from V and 5 from J; bases not matched to a gene: 5. This sample was taken from a study of CD8+CD57+ T cells in acquired aplastic anemia. Study-level information: Each DNA sample taken from sorted CD4+ and CD8+ cells came to about 3 ug on average. Study observations and caveats: Any difference that existed in CD8+ Simpson's diversity between patients and controls was not significant. Sharing between patients and controls was observed for around 30 CD8+ CDR3 sequences.

Genomic DNA constituted the template upon which TCR beta VDJ and CDR3 profiling was performed. TCRdb redid the calling of the reads with MiXCR, one entry per CDR3 protein. This repertoire shows about 270,000 distinct CDR3 sequences, 45% to 70% found once; its top ten account for roughly 8%. Sample: sorted CD4+, CD8+, or CD8+CD57+ T cells (not recorded which) from PBMCs. This chain connects TRBV11-3 to TRBJ2-3; TRBD2 aligns across 8 bases. The sequence derives from a human donor with severe aplastic anemia or a healthy control (not recorded which). The CDR3 here is CASSSAGEGDTQYF. The CDR3, as DNA: TGTGCCAGCAGCTCAGCGGGGGAGGGAGATACGCAGTATTTT.